Sequencing of this T cell receptor (beta chain) was carried out in a study of blood T cells in healthy people across ages. Study conclusions and caveats: Age showed a roughly linear inverse relationship with TCR beta diversity per million T cells.

The CDR3 spans 14 residues. Trimming removed 4 bases from V and 5 bases from J, with 12 bases in between. The germline V gene has CDR1 LGHDT and CDR2 YNNKEL (reference sequence). PCR was performed a second time for about 6 to 12 cycles using a sample-barcoded 5' primer and a J-beta primer mix. A tag from a template-switch adaptor with 12 random nucleotides marked each cDNA molecule. Using its own MiXCR run on the 5' RACE reads, TCRdb lists one record per CDR3 protein. The table lists about a million distinct CDR3 sequences, 51% of them singletons. The sample holds a few counts of this clonotype. Its target is unknown.

The sequencing sample was made of blood. The TCR was taken from a woman aged 60-75 years in good health. V is TRBV3-1 and J is TRBJ1-5; D is uncertain. Written as DNA, the CDR3 is TGTGCCAGCAGCCCTGGACGGAAGGATCAGCCCCAGCATTTT. Amino acid sequence: CASSPGRKDQPQHF.